This T cell receptor (beta chain) comes out of a study of blood T cell repertoires in COVID-19. TCRdb keeps only in-frame clones here, not all; method: immunoSEQ multiplex PCR. The sample lists 190,000 or so clones, more than 65% seen once, with 6.5% to 9.5% in the top ten. V was trimmed by 6 bases and J by 5 bases, leaving 13 bases between them. The CDR3 length is 13 residues. Germline V lookup: CDR1 ENHRY, CDR2 SYGVKD. This clone was detected only a few times. The chain couples TRBV10-3 to TRBJ1-1, with D maybe TRBD1 (6 bases). The sequencing sample was made of PBMCs or T cells enriched from blood (not recorded which). This clonotype was sampled from a man aged 40-50 years who had recovered from COVID-19. CDR3 nucleotide sequence: TGTGCCATCAGCAGGGGAGAGGAGACTGAAGCTTTCTTT. Amino acid sequence: CAISRGEETEAFF.